Included here is one TCR beta chain sequence, with context. Germline V gene sequence: CDR1 MGHDK, CDR2 SYGVNS. V lost 4 bases, J lost 4 bases, and 7 bases stayed unmatched. This CDR3 comprises 15 residues. This record comes from a study of shared clonotypes between healthy human individuals. Data came from immunoSEQ multiplex PCR; TCRdb stores just in-frame clones and leaves some out. There are millions of clones in the sample; roughly 96% occur only once, and roughly 0.13% lies in the top ten. The clonotype was recovered from a man between 18 and 29 years old in good health. V usage is TRBV25-1 and J usage is TRBJ1-2, with 9 bases identical to TRBD1. Sequencing was done on a sample of naive CD4+ T cells sorted from blood. The sample's subset: CD45RA+ positively selected. This CDR3 is CASSATGGSVYGYTF. Here the CDR3 DNA reads TGTGCCAGCAGTGCCACAGGGGGCTCCGTCTATGGCTACACCTTC.